The entry that follows covers one T cell receptor (beta chain) sequence. The target antigen is unknown. V was pared by 1 base and J by 5 bases, with 6 bases of the junction left unmatched. Germline V gives CDR1 SGHAT, CDR2 FQNNGV. The CDR3 extends over 16 amino acids. The data were obtained in a study of cytomegalovirus exposure and HLA in healthy donors. Primers: 60 Vbeta forward and 13 Jbeta reverse. In the study's own analysis: Among the unique TCR beta chains that a later analysis counted, around 72 million in all, roughly 10 million were shared. Clones were sequenced by immunoSEQ multiplex PCR, and TCRdb holds only the in-frame ones, with some missing. Clone size and V and J calls were adopted from that table, with D and trimming inferred from the DNA. The sample contains some 75,000 clones, around 76% of which appear only once. Study-wide points: Being indistinguishable, some V segments were excluded, TRBV6-2 and TRBV6-3 among them. Roughly even sequencing depth across donors was the assumption behind the presence/absence analyses. In an earlier analysis, in several hundred donors, most V segments appeared productive either ~87% or ~30% of the time.

V and J are TRBV11-2 and TRBJ2-7; 12 nucleotides align to TRBD1. The sequenced sample consisted of PBMCs. This clonotype was obtained from a man between 18 and 29 years old in good health and CMV-seropositive. This CDR3 is CASSLGKGTGGNEQYF. In DNA form, the CDR3 reads TGTGCCAGCAGCTTAGGTAAAGGGACAGGGGGCAACGAGCAGTACTTC. The full variable domain, with the rest looked up from reference TRBV11-2 and TRBJ2-7, is EAGVAQSPRYKIIEKRQSVAFWCNPISGHATLYWYQQILGQGPKLLIQFQNNGVVDDSQLPKDRFSAERLKGVDSTLKIQPAKLEDSAVYLCASSLGKGTGGNEQYFGPGTRLTVT.